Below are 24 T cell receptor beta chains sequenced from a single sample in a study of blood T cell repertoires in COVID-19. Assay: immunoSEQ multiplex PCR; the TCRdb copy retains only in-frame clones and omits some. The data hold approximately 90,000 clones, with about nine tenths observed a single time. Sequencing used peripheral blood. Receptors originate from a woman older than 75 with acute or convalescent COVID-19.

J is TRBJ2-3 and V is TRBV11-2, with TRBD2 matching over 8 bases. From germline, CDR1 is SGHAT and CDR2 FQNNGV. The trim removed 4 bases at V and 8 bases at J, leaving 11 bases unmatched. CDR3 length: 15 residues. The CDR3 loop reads CASSSPGGAQGTQYF. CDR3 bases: TGTGCCAGCAGCTCCCCCGGGGGGGCTCAAGGTACGCAGTATTTT.

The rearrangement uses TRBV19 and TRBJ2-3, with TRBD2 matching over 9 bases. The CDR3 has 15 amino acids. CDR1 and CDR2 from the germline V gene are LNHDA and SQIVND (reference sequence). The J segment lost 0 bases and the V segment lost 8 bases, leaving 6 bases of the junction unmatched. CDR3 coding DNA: TGTGCCAGTTGCCAGAGCGGGGGGAGCACAGATACGCAGTATTTT. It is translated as CASCQSGGSTDTQYF. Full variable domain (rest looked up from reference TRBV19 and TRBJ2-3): DGGITQSPKYLFRKEGQNVTLSCEQNLNHDAMYWYRQDPGQGLRLIYYSQIVNDFQKGDIAEGYSVSREKKESFPLTVTSAQKNPTAFYLCASCQSGGSTDTQYFGPGTRLTVL.

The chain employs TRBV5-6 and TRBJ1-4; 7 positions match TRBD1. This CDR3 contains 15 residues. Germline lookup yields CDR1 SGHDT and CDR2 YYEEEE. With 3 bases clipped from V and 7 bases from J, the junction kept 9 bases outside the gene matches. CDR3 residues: CASSSRQGLVEKLFF. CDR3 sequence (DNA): TGTGCCAGCAGCTCCCGACAGGGCCTCGTTGAAAAACTGTTTTTT.

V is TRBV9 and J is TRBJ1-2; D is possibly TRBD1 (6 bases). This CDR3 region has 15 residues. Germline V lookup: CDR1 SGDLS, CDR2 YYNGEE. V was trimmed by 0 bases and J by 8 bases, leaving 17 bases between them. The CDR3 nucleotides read TGTGCCAGCAGCGTAGTCGGCGGGGGCGGAGGGGGCTACACCTTC. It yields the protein CASSVVGGGGGGYTF.

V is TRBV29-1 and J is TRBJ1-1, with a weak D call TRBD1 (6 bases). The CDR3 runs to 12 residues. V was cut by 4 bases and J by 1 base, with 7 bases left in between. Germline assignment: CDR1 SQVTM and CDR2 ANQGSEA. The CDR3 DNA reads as TGCAGCGTTGGACAGGAGAACACTGAAGCTTTCTTT. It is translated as CSVGQENTEAFF.

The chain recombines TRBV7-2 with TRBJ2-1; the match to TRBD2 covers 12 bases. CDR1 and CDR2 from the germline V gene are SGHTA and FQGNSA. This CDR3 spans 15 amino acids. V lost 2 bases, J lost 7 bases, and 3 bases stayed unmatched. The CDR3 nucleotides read TGTGCCAGCAGCTTACTAGCGGGAGGGCCAAATGAGCAGTTCTTC. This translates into CASSLLAGGPNEQFF. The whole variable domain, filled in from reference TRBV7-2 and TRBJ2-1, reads GAGVSQSPSNKVTEKGKDVELRCDPISGHTALYWYRQSLGQGLEFLIYFQGNSAPDKSGLPSDRFSAERTGGSVSTLTIQRTQQEDSAVYLCASSLLAGGPNEQFFGPGTRLTVL.

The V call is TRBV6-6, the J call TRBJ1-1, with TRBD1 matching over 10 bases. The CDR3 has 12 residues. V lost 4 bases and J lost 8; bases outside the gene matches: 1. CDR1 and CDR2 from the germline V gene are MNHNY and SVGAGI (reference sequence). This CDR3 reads CASSLGQGEAFF. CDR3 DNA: TGTGCCAGCAGTTTGGGACAGGGGGAAGCTTTCTTT.

In nucleotides, the CDR3 is TGTGCCAGTAGTATGAAGGGAGGCACTGAAGCTTTCTTT. It encodes CASSMKGGTEAFF. The chain is built from TRBV19 and TRBJ1-1, with no clear D. V dropped 3 bases and J dropped 4 bases, with 9 bases sitting between them. The CDR3 consists of 13 residues. Germline-derived CDR1 and CDR2 are LNHDA and SQIVND (reference sequence).

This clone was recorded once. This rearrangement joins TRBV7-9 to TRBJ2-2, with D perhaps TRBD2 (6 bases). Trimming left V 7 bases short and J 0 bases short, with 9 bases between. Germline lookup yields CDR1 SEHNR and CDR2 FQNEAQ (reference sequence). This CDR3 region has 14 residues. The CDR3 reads CASMGLANTGELFF. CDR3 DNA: TGTGCCAGCATGGGACTCGCGAACACCGGGGAGCTGTTTTTT.

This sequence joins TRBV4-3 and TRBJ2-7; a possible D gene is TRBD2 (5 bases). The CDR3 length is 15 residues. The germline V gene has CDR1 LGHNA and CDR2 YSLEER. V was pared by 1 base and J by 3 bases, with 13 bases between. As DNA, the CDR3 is TGCGCCAGCAGCCAAGGACCCAGCGGTGGCTACGAGCAGTACTTC. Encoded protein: CASSQGPSGGYEQYF.

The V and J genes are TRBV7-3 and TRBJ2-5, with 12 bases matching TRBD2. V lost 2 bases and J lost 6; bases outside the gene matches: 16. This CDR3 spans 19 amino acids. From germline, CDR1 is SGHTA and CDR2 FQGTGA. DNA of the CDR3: TGTGCCAGCAGCTTAGCGCCCACTGCCGGGACTAGCGGGTCGAAGACCCAGTACTTC. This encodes CASSLAPTAGTSGSKTQYF.

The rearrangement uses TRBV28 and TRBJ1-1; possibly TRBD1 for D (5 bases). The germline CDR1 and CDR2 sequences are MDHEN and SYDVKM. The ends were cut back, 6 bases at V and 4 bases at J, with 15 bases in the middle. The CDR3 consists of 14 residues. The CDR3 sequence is CASRPSGRGTEAFF. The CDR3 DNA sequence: TGTGCCAGCAGGCCCTCGGGGAGGGGCACTGAAGCTTTCTTT.

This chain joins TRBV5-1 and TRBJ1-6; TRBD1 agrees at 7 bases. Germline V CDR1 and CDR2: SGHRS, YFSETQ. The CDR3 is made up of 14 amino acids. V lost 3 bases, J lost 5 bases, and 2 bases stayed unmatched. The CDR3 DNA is TGCGCCAGCAGCTCGGGACAGAATAATTCACCCCTCCACTTT. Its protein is CASSSGQNNSPLHF.

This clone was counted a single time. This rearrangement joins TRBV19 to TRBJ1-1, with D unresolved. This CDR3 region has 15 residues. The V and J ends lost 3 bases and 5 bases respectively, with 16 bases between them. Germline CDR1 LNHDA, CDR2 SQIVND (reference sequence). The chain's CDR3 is CASSMVGIRGTEAFF. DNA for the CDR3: TGTGCCAGTAGTATGGTCGGGATTCGGGGTACTGAAGCTTTCTTT.

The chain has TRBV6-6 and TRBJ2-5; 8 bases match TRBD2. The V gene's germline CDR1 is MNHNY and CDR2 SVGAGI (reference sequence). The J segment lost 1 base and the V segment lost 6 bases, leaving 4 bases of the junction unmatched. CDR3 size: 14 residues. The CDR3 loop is CASRPTSGQETQYF. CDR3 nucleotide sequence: TGTGCCAGCAGACCAACTAGCGGCCAAGAGACCCAGTACTTC.

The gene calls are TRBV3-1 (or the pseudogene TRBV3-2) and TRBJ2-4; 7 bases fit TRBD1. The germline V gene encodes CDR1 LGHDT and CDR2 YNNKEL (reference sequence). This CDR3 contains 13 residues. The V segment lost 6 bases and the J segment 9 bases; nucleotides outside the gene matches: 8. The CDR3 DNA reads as TGTGCCAGCAGTATGACAGGGTATATCATTCAGTACTTC. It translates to CASSMTGYIIQYF.

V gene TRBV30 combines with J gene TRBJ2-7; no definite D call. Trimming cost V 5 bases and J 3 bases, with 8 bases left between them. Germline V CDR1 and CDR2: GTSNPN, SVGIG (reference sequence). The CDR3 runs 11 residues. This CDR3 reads CAWGPGYEQYF. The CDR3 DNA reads TGTGCCTGGGGACCCGGCTACGAGCAGTACTTC.

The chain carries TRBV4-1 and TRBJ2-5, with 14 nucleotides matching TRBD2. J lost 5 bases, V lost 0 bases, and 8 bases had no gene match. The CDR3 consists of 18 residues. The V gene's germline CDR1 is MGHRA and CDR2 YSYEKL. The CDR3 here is CASSQDGGLAGVLETQYF. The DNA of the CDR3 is TGCGCCAGCAGCCAAGACGGGGGACTAGCGGGAGTTCTCGAGACCCAGTACTTC.

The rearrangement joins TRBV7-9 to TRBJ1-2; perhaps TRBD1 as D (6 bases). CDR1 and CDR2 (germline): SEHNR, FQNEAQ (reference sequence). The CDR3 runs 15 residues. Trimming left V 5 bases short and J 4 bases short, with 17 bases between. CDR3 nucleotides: TGTGCCAGCAGCCTCGGGACATCAGGTAGCTATGGCTACACCTTC. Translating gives CASSLGTSGSYGYTF.

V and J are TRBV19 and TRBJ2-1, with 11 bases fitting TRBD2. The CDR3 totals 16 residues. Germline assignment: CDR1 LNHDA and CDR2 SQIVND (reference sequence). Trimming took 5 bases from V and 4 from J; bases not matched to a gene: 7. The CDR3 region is CASSLDLAGGYNEQFF. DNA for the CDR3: TGTGCCAGTAGTCTCGATCTAGCGGGGGGTTACAATGAGCAGTTCTTC. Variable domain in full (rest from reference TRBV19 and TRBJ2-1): DGGITQSPKYLFRKEGQNVTLSCEQNLNHDAMYWYRQDPGQGLRLIYYSQIVNDFQKGDIAEGYSVSREKKESFPLTVTSAQKNPTAFYLCASSLDLAGGYNEQFFGPGTRLTVL.

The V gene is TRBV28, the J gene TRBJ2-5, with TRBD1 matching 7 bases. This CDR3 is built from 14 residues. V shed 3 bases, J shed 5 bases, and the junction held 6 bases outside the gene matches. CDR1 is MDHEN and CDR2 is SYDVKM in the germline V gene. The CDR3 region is CASSLDRLGETQYF. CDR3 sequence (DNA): TGTGCCAGCAGTTTGGACAGGTTGGGGGAGACCCAGTACTTC.

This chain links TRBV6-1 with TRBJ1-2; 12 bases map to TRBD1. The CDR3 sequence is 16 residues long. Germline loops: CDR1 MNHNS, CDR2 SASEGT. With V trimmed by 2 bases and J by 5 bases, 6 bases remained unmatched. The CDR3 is CASSERGQGARYGYTF. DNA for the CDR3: TGTGCCAGCAGTGAAAGGGGACAGGGGGCTAGGTATGGCTACACCTTC.

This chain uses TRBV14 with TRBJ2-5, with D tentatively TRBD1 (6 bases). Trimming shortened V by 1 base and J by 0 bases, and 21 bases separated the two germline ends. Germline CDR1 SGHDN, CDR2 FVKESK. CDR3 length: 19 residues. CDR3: CASSQGRVLGQHNQETQYF. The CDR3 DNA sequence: TGTGCCAGCAGCCAAGGAAGAGTGCTCGGACAGCACAACCAAGAGACCCAGTACTTC.

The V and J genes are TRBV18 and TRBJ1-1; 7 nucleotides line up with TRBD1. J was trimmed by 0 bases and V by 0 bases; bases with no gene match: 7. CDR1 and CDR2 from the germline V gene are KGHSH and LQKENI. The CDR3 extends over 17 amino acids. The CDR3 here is CASSPPGTVSMNTEAFF. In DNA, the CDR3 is TGTGCCAGCTCACCACCGGGGACAGTGAGCATGAACACTGAAGCTTTCTTT.